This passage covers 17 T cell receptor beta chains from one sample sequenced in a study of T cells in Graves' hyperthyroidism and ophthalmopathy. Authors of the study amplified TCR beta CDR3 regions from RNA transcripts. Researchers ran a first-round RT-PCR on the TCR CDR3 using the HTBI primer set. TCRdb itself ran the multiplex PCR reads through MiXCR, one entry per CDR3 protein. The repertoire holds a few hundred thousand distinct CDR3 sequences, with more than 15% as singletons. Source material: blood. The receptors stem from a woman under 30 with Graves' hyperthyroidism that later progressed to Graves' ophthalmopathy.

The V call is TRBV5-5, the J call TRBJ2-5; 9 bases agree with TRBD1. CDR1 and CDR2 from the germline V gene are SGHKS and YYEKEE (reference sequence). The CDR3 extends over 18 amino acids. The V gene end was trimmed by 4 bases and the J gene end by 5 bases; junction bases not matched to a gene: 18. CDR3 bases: TGTGCCAGCAGCCGGGGACAGGGAAAATGGAAAGATGGGGAGACCCAGTACTTC. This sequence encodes CASSRGQGKWKDGETQYF.

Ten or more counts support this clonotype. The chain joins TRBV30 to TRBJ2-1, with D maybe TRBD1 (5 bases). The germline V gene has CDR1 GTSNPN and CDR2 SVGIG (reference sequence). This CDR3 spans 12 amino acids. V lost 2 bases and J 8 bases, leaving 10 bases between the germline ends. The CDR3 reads CAWSRQGYEQFF. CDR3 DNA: TGTGCCTGGAGTAGGCAGGGATATGAGCAGTTCTTC.

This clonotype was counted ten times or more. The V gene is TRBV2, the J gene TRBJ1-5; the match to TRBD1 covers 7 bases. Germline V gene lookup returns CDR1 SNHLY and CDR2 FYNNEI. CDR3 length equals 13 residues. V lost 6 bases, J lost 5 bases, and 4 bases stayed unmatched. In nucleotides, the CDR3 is TGTGCCAGCAGGCGGGACAGTCATCAGCCCCAGCATTTT. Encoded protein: CASRRDSHQPQHF.

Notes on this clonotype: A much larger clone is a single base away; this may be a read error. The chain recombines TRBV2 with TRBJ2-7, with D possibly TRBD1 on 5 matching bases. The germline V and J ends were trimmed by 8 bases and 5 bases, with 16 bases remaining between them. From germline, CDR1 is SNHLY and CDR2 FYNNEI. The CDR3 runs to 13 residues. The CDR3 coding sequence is TGTGCCAGCGAGCAGGGCCTACTCGACGAGCAGTACTTC. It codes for CASEQGLLDEQYF. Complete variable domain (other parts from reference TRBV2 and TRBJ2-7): EPEVTQTPSHQVTQMGQEVILRCVPISNHLYFYWYRQILGQKVEFLVSFYNNEISEKSEIFDDQFSVERPDGSNFTLKIRSTKLEDSAMYFCASEQGLLDEQYFGPGTRLTVT.

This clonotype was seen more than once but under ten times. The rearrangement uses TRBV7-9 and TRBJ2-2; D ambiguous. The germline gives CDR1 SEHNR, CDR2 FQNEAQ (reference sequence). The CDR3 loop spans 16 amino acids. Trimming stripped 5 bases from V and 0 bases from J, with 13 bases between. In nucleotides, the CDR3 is TGTGCCAGCAGCCAAGGTGGCCCCGCGAACACCGGGGAGCTGTTTTTT. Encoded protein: CASSQGGPANTGELFF. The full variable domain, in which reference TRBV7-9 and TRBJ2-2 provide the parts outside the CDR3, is DTGVSQNPRHKITKRGQNVTFRCDPISEHNRLYWYRQTLGQGPEFLTYFQNEAQLEKSRLLSDRFSAERPKGSFSTLEIQRTEQGDSAMYLCASSQGGPANTGELFFGEGSRLTVL.

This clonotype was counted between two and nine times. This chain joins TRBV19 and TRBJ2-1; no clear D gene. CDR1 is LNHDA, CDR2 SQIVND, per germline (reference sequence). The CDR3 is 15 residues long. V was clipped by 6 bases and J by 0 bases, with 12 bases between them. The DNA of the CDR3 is TGTGCCAGTAGCCTTAACATAGCCTCCTACAATGAGCAGTTCTTC. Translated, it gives CASSLNIASYNEQFF.

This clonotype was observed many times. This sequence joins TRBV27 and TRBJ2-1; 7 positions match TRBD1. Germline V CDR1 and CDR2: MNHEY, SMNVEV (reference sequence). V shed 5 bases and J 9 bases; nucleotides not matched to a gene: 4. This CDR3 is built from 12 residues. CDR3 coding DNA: TGTGCCAGCAGTCTGACAGGGACTGAGCAGTTCTTC. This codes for CASSLTGTEQFF.

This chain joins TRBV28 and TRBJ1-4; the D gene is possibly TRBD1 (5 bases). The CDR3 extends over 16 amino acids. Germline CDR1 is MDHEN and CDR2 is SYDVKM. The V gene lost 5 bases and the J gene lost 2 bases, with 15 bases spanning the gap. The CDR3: CASSGQGIGTNEKLFF. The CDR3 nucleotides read TGTGCCAGCAGTGGGCAGGGAATAGGGACTAATGAAAAACTGTTTTTT.

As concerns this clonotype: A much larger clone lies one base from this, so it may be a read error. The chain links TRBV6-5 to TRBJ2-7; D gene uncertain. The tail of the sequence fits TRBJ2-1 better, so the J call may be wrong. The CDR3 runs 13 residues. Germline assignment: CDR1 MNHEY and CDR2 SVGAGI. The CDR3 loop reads CASSYSISYEQFF. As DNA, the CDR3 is TGTGCCAGCAGTTACTCCATCTCCTACGAGCAGTTCTTC.

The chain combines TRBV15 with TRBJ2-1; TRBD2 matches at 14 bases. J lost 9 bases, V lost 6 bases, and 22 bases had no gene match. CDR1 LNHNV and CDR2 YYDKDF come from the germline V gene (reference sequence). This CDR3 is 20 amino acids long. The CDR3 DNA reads TGTGCCACCAGGGTCAGGGGCATACCCGGGACTAGCGGGAGTGGTGGTGAGCAGTTCTTC. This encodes CATRVRGIPGTSGSGGEQFF. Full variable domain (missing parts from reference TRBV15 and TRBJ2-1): DAMVIQNPRYQVTQFGKPVTLSCSQTLNHNVMYWYQQKSSQAPKLLFHYYDKDFNNEADTPDNFQSRRPNTSFCFLDIRSPGLGDTAMYLCATRVRGIPGTSGSGGEQFFGPGTRLTVL.

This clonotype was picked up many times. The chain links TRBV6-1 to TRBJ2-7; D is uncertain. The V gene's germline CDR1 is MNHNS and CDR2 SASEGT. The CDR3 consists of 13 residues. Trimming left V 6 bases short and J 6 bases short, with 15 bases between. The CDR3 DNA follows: TGTGCCAGCAGCCCCGGACCCCTCGGCGAGCAGTACTTC. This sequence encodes CASSPGPLGEQYF.

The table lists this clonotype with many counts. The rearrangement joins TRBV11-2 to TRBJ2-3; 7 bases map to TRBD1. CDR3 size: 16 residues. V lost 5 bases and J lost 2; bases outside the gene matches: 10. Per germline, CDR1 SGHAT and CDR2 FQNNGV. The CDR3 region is CASSLIIQGTTDTQYF. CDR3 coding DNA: TGTGCCAGCAGCCTCATTATACAGGGGACCACAGATACGCAGTATTTT. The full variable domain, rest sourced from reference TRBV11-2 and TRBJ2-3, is EAGVAQSPRYKIIEKRQSVAFWCNPISGHATLYWYQQILGQGPKLLIQFQNNGVVDDSQLPKDRFSAERLKGVDSTLKIQPAKLEDSAVYLCASSLIIQGTTDTQYFGPGTRLTVL.

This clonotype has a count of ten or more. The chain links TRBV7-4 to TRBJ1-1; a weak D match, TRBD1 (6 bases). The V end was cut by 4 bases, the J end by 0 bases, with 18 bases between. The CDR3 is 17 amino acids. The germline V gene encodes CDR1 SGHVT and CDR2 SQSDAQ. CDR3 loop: CASSYFRGGVMNTEAFF. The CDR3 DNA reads TGTGCCAGCAGCTATTTCCGAGGGGGAGTAATGAACACTGAAGCTTTCTTT.

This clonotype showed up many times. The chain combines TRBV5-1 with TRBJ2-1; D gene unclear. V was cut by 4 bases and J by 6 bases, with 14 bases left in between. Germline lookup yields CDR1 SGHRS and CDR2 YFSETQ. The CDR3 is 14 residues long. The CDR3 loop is CASSPKSATNEQFF. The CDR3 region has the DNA TGCGCCAGCAGCCCTAAGTCGGCGACCAATGAGCAGTTCTTC.

CDR3 in amino acids: CASSGGSSGNTIYF. CDR3 DNA sequence: TGTGCCAGCAGTGGGGGGTCCTCTGGAAACACCATATATTTT. The J gene is TRBJ1-3, the V gene TRBV27; TRBD1 is a possible D gene (5 bases). The CDR3 is made up of 14 amino acids. In germline, CDR1 is MNHEY, CDR2 SMNVEV (reference sequence). V lost 5 bases and J 0 bases, leaving 8 bases between the germline ends.

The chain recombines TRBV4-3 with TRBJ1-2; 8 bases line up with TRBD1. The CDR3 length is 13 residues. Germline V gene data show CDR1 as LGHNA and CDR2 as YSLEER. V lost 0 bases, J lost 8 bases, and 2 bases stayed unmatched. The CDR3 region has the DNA TGCGCCAGCAGCCAAGAGACAGGGGTCGGCTACACCTTC. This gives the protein CASSQETGVGYTF.

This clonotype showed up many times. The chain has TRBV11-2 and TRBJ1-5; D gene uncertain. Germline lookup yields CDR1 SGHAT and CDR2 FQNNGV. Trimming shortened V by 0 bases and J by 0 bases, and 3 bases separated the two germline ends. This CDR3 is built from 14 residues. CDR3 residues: CASSLEGSNQPQHF. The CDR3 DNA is TGTGCCAGCAGCTTAGAGGGTAGCAATCAGCCCCAGCATTTT.